The 22 T cell receptor beta chains listed next were all sequenced from one sample in a study of T cells in localized non-small cell lung cancer. Here immunoSEQ multiplex PCR was the method, and the copy in TCRdb shows in-frame clones only, minus some. The table has roughly 20,000 clones, about 88% seen once; the top ten hold 2% to 3%. Sequencing used peripheral blood, obtained before any cancer treatment. These receptors all come from a man aged 40 to 70 with stage I lung adenocarcinoma.

The chain couples TRBV9 to TRBJ2-2, with TRBD2 matching over 11 bases. CDR1 is SGDLS, CDR2 YYNGEE, per germline. V lost 4 bases, J lost 0 bases, and 5 bases stayed unmatched. This CDR3 is 17 amino acids long. In DNA form, the CDR3 reads TGTGCCAGCAGCACCCAGACTAGCGGGGCGAACACCGGGGAGCTGTTTTTT. Translating gives CASSTQTSGANTGELFF.

The chain employs TRBV27 and TRBJ2-5; D not certain. Germline values: CDR1 MNHEY, CDR2 SMNVEV (reference sequence). The CDR3 extends over 17 amino acids. V gave up 5 bases and J gave up 2 bases, with 21 bases separating them. The CDR3 here is CASSQFRYPGPQETQYF. In nucleotides, the CDR3 is TGTGCCAGCAGTCAATTCCGTTACCCGGGTCCTCAAGAGACCCAGTACTTC.

V is TRBV29-1 and J is TRBJ2-3, with a possible D match to TRBD1 (5 bases). The CDR3 is 13 amino acids. The V and J ends lost 3 bases and 1 base respectively, with 8 bases between them. Germline values: CDR1 SQVTM, CDR2 ANQGSEA. CDR3 nucleotides: TGCAGCGTTGAGAAACAGGGCACAGATACGCAGTATTTT. Its protein product is CSVEKQGTDTQYF.

The V call is TRBV5-6, the J call TRBJ2-1; no clear D. Germline CDR1 reads SGHDT; CDR2 reads YYEEEE. The ends were cut back, 1 base at V and 0 bases at J, with 11 bases in the middle. CDR3 length equals 16 residues. The CDR3 sequence: CASSLMSRGSYNEQFF. In nucleotides, the CDR3 is TGTGCCAGCAGCTTGATGAGCAGAGGCTCCTACAATGAGCAGTTCTTC.

V usage is TRBV7-9 and J usage is TRBJ1-4; D possibly corresponds to TRBD1 (5 bases). V lost 4 bases and J 6 bases, leaving 12 bases between the germline ends. The CDR3 contains 14 residues. Germline loops: CDR1 SEHNR, CDR2 FQNEAQ (reference sequence). The CDR3 loop is CASSSGDPDEKLFF. The CDR3 DNA sequence: TGTGCCAGCAGCTCCGGGGACCCGGATGAAAAACTGTTTTTT.

The chain is built from TRBV7-2 and TRBJ2-7, with 11 bases fitting TRBD2. The J segment lost 2 bases and the V segment lost 0 bases, leaving 3 bases of the junction unmatched. This CDR3 is 16 amino acids long. CDR1 and CDR2 from the germline V gene are SGHTA and FQGNSA. CDR3 loop: CASSLAGTSGTYEQYF. For the CDR3, the DNA is TGTGCCAGCAGCTTAGCGGGGACTAGCGGTACCTACGAGCAGTACTTC.

This clone was found a few times. The V and J genes are TRBV7-2 and TRBJ2-2; 7 positions match TRBD1. This CDR3 is 16 amino acids long. V trimming: 5 bases; J trimming: 5 bases; junction bases outside the gene matches: 11. Germline assignment: CDR1 SGHTA and CDR2 FQGNSA. The CDR3 nucleotides are TGTGCCAGCAGCCCGGACAGGATGAGGAGTACCGGGGAGCTGTTTTTT. This translates into CASSPDRMRSTGELFF.

The CDR3 DNA reads TGTGCCAGCAGTGGACAGGGTGGCAGCAATCAGCCCCAGCATTTT. This gives the protein CASSGQGGSNQPQHF. The chain joins TRBV2 to TRBJ1-5; 7 nucleotides agree with TRBD1. Germline CDR1 is SNHLY and CDR2 is FYNNEI. CDR3 length: 15 residues. J gave up 1 base and V 4 bases, and 4 bases lay outside the gene matches.

The chain carries TRBV7-2 and TRBJ1-4; D call uncertain. The CDR3 contains 15 residues. Trimming took off 4 bases at V and 5 bases at J, with 14 bases between the two ends. CDR1 and CDR2 (germline): SGHTA, FQGNSA. CDR3 residues: CASSSDGFRNEKLFF. The CDR3 nucleotides read TGTGCCAGCAGCTCGGACGGATTCAGAAATGAAAAACTGTTTTTT.

V and J are TRBV28 and TRBJ2-1, with 7 bases identical to TRBD2. Losses at the gene ends were 2 bases for V and 7 bases for J; bases not matched to a gene: 5. CDR1 is MDHEN and CDR2 is SYDVKM in the germline V gene. The CDR3 is 14 residues long. As DNA, the CDR3 is TGTGCCAGCAGTTTAACGGGGGGTGAGAATGAGCAGTTCTTC. This codes for CASSLTGGENEQFF. Filled out from reference TRBV28 and TRBJ2-1, the complete variable domain reads DVKVTQSSRYLVKRTGEKVFLECVQDMDHENMFWYRQDPGLGLRLIYFSYDVKMKEKGDIPEGYSVSREKKERFSLILESASTNQTSMYLCASSLTGGENEQFFGPGTRLTVL.

The rearrangement links TRBV6-4 to TRBJ2-7; no clear D. The CDR3 has 11 amino acids. Trimming left V 5 bases short and J 4 bases short, with 6 bases between. Germline assignment: CDR1 MRHNA and CDR2 SNTAGT. The CDR3 DNA reads TGTGCCAGCAGTATAGAATACGAGCAGTACTTC. This codes for CASSIEYEQYF.

The chain links TRBV9 to TRBJ1-1; no clear D. The germline V and J ends were trimmed by 4 bases and 7 bases, with 17 bases remaining between them. The CDR3 is made up of 14 amino acids. Germline values: CDR1 SGDLS, CDR2 YYNGEE. The CDR3 is CASSPETSVIEAFF. As DNA, the CDR3 is TGTGCCAGCAGCCCTGAAACCAGTGTAATTGAAGCTTTCTTT.

The rearrangement links TRBV18 to TRBJ2-5, with D uncertain. From germline, CDR1 is KGHSH and CDR2 LQKENI. Trimming took off 2 bases at V and 1 base at J, with 20 bases between the two ends. This CDR3 is built from 18 residues. CDR3 loop: CASSPTSAILRLQETQYF. CDR3 nucleotides: TGTGCCAGCTCACCAACCAGCGCCATACTCCGCCTCCAAGAGACCCAGTACTTC.

This sequence joins TRBV19 and TRBJ1-3; TRBD1 is a possible D gene (6 bases). Trimming pared 2 bases from V and 0 bases from J, leaving 11 bases between. The CDR3 spans 16 residues. Germline CDR1 is LNHDA and CDR2 is SQIVND (reference sequence). The CDR3 here is CASSIWDIISGNTIYF. In DNA, the CDR3 is TGTGCCAGTAGTATATGGGACATAATCTCTGGAAACACCATATATTTT.

The chain is built from TRBV5-1 and TRBJ2-2; D is perhaps TRBD1 (5 bases). Germline lookup yields CDR1 SGHRS and CDR2 YFSETQ. The length of the CDR3 is 13 residues. V was cut by 0 bases and J by 6 bases, with 6 bases left in between. CDR3 in DNA: TGCGCCAGCAGCTTGGAAGGGGCCGGGGAGCTGTTTTTT. It is translated as CASSLEGAGELFF. The full variable domain, in which reference TRBV5-1 and TRBJ2-2 provide the parts outside the CDR3, is KAGVTQTPRYLIKTRGQQVTLSCSPISGHRSVSWYQQTPGQGLQFLFEYFSETQRNKGNFPGRFSGRQFSNSRSEMNVSTLELGDSALYLCASSLEGAGELFFGEGSRLTVL.

The chain links TRBV20-1 to TRBJ2-3; no clear D. This CDR3 is built from 11 residues. V lost 6 bases and J lost 6, with 10 bases in between. In germline, CDR1 is DFQATT, CDR2 SNEGSKA (reference sequence). The CDR3 protein is CSAPRSDTQYF. Here the CDR3 DNA reads TGCAGTGCCCCTCGGTCCGATACGCAGTATTTT.

The chain joins TRBV5-1 to TRBJ1-4; no firm D call. The CDR3 has 13 amino acids. V lost 0 bases and J lost 8, with 8 bases in between. Per the germline V gene, CDR1 is SGHRS and CDR2 is YFSETQ. CDR3 sequence: CASSLGVEEKLFF. The CDR3 DNA sequence: TGCGCCAGCAGCTTGGGGGTAGAAGAAAAACTGTTTTTT.

The DNA of the CDR3 is TGTGCCTGTGGGGCTGGACGGATGAACACTGAAGCTTTCTTT. Protein: CACGAGRMNTEAFF. The chain uses TRBV10-3 and TRBJ1-1; TRBD1 might be the D (5 bases). Germline values: CDR1 ENHRY, CDR2 SYGVKD. V gave up 11 bases and J gave up 0 bases, with 16 bases separating them. CDR3 length: 14 residues.

This chain joins TRBV6-6 and TRBJ2-7; 9 nucleotides match TRBD1. This CDR3 has 15 residues. CDR1 is MNHNY and CDR2 is SVGAGI in the germline V gene (reference sequence). V lost 0 bases to trimming and J lost 3 bases; unmatched junction nucleotides: 3. The CDR3 is CASSYSGQGSYEQYF. The CDR3 nucleotides are TGTGCCAGCAGTTACTCGGGACAGGGAAGCTACGAGCAGTACTTC.

The chain uses TRBV28 and TRBJ1-2, with 8 bases lining up with TRBD1. CDR1 MDHEN and CDR2 SYDVKM come from the germline V gene. This CDR3 contains 14 residues. With 1 base clipped from V and 3 bases from J, the junction kept 1 base outside the gene matches. The CDR3: CASSLSGGDYGYTF. Here the CDR3 DNA reads TGTGCCAGCAGTTTATCAGGGGGCGACTATGGCTACACCTTC.

This chain links TRBV28 with TRBJ2-5; 7 nucleotides align to TRBD2. Germline trimming cut 0 bases from V and 7 bases from J; bases unmatched to any gene: 8. The CDR3 is 15 amino acids. CDR1 MDHEN and CDR2 SYDVKM come from the germline V gene. Here the CDR3 reads CASSLWTSRAGTQYF. The CDR3 coding sequence is TGTGCCAGCAGTTTATGGACTAGCCGCGCAGGGACCCAGTACTTC.

The V gene is TRBV11-2, the J gene TRBJ1-5; TRBD1 matches at 9 bases. This CDR3 is 15 amino acids long. After removal of 8 bases from V and 3 bases from J, the junction contained 8 bases not matched to a gene. CDR1 SGHAT and CDR2 FQNNGV come from the germline V gene. In nucleotides, the CDR3 is TGTGCCAGCGGAATTACAGGGGGCCCCAATCAGCCCCAGCATTTT. Amino acids: CASGITGGPNQPQHF.